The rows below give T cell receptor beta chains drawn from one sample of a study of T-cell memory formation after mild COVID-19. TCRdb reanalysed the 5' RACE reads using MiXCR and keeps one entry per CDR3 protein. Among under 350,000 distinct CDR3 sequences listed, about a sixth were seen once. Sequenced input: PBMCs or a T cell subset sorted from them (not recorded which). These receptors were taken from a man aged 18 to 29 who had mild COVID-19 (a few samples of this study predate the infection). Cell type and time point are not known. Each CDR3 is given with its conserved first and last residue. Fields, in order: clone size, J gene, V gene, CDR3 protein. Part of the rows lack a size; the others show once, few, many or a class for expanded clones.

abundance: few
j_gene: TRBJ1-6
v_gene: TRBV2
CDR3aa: CASSATGSSPLHF

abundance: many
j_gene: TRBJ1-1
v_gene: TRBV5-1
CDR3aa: CASSFRTGGTEAFF

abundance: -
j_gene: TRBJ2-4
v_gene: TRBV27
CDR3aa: CASRQRAKNIQYF

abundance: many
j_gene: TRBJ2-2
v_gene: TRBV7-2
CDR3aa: CASSSDLAGELFF

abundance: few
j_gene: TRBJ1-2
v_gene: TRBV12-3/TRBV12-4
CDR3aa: CASSFPGDSYGYTF

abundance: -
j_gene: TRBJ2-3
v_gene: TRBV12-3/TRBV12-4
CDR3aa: CASTQRGGADTQYF

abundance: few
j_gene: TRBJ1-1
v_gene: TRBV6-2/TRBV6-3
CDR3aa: CASSTSSGTEAFF

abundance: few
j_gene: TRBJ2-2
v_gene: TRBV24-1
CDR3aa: CATSGQGGTGELFF

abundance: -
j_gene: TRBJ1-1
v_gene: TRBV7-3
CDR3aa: CASSLIGRAEAFF

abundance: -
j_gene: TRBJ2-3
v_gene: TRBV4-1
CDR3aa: CASSQGIASGGPKRTDTQYF

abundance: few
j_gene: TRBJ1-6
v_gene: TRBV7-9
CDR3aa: CASSQTGGRYNSPLHF

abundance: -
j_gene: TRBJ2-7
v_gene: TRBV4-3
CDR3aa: CASSPHPTGNEQYF

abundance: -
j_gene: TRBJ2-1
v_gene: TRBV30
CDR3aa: CAWSRLHGGEQFF

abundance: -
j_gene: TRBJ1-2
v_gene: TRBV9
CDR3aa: CASSSGSDYGYTF

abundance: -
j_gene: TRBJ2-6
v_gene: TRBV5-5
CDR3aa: CASSVQQGIISGANVLTF

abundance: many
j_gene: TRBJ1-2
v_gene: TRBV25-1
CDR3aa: CASSEMFRQGKVYTF

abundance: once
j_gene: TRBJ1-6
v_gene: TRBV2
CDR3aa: CAGGGGPNSPLHF

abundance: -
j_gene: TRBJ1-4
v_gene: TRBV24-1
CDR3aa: CATSEVGPPNEKLFF

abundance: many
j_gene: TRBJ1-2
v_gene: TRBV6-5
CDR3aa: CASSYSTGIYGYTF

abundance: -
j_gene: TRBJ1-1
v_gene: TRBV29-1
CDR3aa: CSVEPGAEAFF

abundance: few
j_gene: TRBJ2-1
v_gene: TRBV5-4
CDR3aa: CASSAQDRGLSAYNEQFF

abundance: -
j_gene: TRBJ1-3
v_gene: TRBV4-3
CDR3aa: CASSQQVAGNTIYF

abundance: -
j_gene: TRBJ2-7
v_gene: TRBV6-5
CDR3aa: CASSYYRGDEQYF

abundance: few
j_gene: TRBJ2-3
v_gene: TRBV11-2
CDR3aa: CASTKAGTDTQYF

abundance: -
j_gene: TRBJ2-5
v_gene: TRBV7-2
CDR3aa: CASSVGRQETQYF

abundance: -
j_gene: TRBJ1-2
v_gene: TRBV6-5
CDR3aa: CASGRTGPGVRGYTF

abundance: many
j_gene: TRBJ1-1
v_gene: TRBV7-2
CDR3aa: CASSLGAHGTEAFF

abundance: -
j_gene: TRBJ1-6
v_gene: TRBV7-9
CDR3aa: CASSPHLGFGNSPLHF

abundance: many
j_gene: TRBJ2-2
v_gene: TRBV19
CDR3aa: CASASPNTGELFF

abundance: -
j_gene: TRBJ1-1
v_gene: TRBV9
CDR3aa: CASSKGVRDGNTEAFF

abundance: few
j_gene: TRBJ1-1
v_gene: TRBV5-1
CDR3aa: CASSLAPDRTTEAFF

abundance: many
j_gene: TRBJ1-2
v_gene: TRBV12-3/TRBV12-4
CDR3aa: CASSAGQGYGYTF

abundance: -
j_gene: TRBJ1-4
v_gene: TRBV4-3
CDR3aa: CASSPAGGRREKLFF

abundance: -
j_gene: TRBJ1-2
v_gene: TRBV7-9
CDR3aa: CASSLGQGPPRGYTF

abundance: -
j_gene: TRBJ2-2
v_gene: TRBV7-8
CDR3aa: CASSSGTNFNTGELFF

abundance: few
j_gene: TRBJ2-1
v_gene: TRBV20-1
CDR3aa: CSVRLAGGSDEQFF

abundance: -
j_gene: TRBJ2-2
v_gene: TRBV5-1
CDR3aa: CASSWGLDTGELFF

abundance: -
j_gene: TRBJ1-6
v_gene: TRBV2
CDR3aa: CASSEGYSPLHF

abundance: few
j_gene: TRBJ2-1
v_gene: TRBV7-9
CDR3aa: CASSWGPNEQFF

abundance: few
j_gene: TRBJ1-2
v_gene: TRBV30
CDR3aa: CAWSLGGSFGRGYTF

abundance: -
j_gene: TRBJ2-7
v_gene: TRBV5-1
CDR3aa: CASSMVPGGQGFHEQYF

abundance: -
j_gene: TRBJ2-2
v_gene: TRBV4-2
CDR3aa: CASSQAGTGVPGELFF

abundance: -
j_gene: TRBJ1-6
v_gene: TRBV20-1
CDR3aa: CSARDRAGTSSYNSPLHF

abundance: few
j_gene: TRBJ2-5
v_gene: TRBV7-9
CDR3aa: CASSLAGVLETQYF

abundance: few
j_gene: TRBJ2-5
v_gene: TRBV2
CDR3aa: CASTEQAGGVETQYF

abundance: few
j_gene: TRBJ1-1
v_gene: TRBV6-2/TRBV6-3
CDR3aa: CASSYTVSGARIAEAFF

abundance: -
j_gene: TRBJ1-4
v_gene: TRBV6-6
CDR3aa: CASSWNRGNEKLFF

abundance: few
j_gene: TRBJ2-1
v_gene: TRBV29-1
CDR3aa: CSVNAVAGLADEQFF

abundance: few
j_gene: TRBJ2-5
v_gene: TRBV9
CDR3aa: CASSVRSSGGETQYF

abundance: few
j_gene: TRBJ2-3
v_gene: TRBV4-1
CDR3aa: CASSQVWRQVGTDTQYF

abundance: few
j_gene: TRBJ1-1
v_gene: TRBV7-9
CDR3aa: CASSSGWGDGTEAFF

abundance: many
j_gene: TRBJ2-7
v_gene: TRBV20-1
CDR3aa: CSARARSSYEQYF

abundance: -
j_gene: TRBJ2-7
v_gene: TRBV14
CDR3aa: CASARGEWDEQYF

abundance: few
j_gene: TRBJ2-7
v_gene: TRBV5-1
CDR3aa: CASSFLQQGSYEQYF

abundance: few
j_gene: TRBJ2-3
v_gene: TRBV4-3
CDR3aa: CASSQDSSGVSTDTQYF